This T cell receptor beta chain was identified in a study of T cells in Graves' hyperthyroidism and ophthalmopathy (dated by TCRdb to between 2018 and 2020). As for the study more broadly: Peripheral blood was collected at initial diagnosis, before any treatment. Thyroid tissue and blood T-cell repertoires from about 6 Graves' hyperthyroidism patients were also compared in the study. After blood sampling, hyperthyroidism patients were treated with methimazole at a starting dose of 30 mg daily, and ophthalmopathy patients were treated with high-dose intravenous methylprednisolone. TCR Vbeta CDR3 sequencing of 120 to 150 peripheral blood samples (roughly 41 ophthalmopathy, under 80 hyperthyroidism and roughly 17 progressor patients) is reported in the paper. To identify distinguishing TCR V-J signatures, a discovery cohort of around 100 patients was used, comprising roughly 45 with Graves' ophthalmopathy and about 59 with stable Graves' hyperthyroidism. The 100 or so discovery patients were randomly split 7:3 into training and test sets. An independent validation cohort of under 20 hyperthyroidism patients and 17 patients who later progressed to ophthalmopathy tested prospective prediction of ophthalmopathy. Study-level results and caveats: In validation, the model predicted progression to ophthalmopathy with around 71% sensitivity and 72% to 85% specificity, a median of roughly seven months before onset. No statistical method was used to fix the sample size in advance, and group allocation was not hidden from the investigators. Most expanded thyroid clonotypes (frequency above 0.001) were also found in blood, which suggests that blood repertoires may mirror thyroid immune responses. A 13 V-J signature model separated ophthalmopathy from stable hyperthyroidism, with approximately 86% sensitivity and just under 84% specificity in cross-validation and 80%/75% in testing.

Details on this clonotype: Its antigen is still unknown. Its ends do not fully match the called genes, so a read error is possible.

The TCR beta CDR3 regions were amplified from the RNA transcripts. For the first round of RT-PCR on the TCR CDR3, the HTBI primer set was used together with the Qiagen OneStep RT-PCR kit. A second multiplex PCR round built the libraries, followed by size selection and purification. Sequencing of the libraries was done on an Illumina HiSeq2000 using paired-end 100 bp reads. The authors processed their data as follows. SOAPnuke was used to process the raw data, throwing out any read that contained adapters or uncalled bases, had a mean Phred below 15, or lacked an exact constant-primer or identifier match. COPE v1.2.5 was used to merge high-quality paired reads, and clonotypes were defined as unique nucleotide sequences. MiTCR v1.1 was used to align clonotypes to the IMGT TRBV, TRBD and TRBJ reference segments. Only V-J combinations with frequency above 0.0001, covering roughly 99% of repertoires, were analysed. The TCS score was defined as F50 (clonal expansion) divided by E x V (chaos), with BLOSUM62-based TCRdist calculated between CDR3 peptides within each V-J. Welch's t-statistics and random forest reduced 500 to 550 V-J features to roughly 13, which were used in a naive Bayes classifier (R e1071). TCRdb's own reprocessing of the public reads used fastp at Q25 and MiXCR and kept productive beta chains. Here each entry gathers all rows of one CDR3 protein and keeps the most common genes and DNA. These V and J calls rely on TCRdb rather than the paper's analysis. This sample holds under 250,000 distinct CDR3 sequences; more than 20% were observed only once. Roughly 32% of the sample rests with the top ten.

The CDR3 holds 17 amino acids from the cysteine to the phenylalanine. This entry keeps only the CDR3 DNA: 51 bases, framed from base 1. Ophthalmopathy patients had moderately to severely active disease, with a Clinical Activity Score of 3 or more, a NOSPECS grade of 4 or more, and a disease duration of less than 3 months. Exclusion was applied to patients with uncontrolled infections, other autoimmune diseases, pregnancy or lactation. Diagnoses were based on clinical symptoms, serum thyroxine and TRAb, thyroid ultrasound and orbital computed tomography. PBMCs were separated from under 11 ml of fresh peripheral blood using Ficoll-Paque density gradient centrifugation. Trizol reagent was used to extract total RNA, and RNA quality was then checked on an Agilent 2100 Bioanalyzer.

The sequencing input was blood. This TCR came from a woman in her thirties or forties with Graves' ophthalmopathy. The rearrangement combines TRBV12-3 or TRBV12-4 with TRBJ2-6, with TRBD2 identical over 8 junction bases. The CDR3 has the sequence CASSPGRGTSWANVLTF. The DNA is TGTGCCAGCAGTCCCGGGAGGGGTACCTCTTGGGCCAACGTCCTGACTTTC.